These 14 T cell receptor beta chains came from one sample sequenced in a study of blood T cell repertoires in COVID-19. The table came from immunoSEQ multiplex PCR; TCRdb's copy has only in-frame clones and leaves some out. The sample holds about 190,000 clones, around 85% seen once. Sequenced: peripheral blood. The receptors here all came from a man aged 45 to 65 who had recovered from COVID-19.

This clone showed up just once. The chain is built from TRBV28 and TRBJ2-1; D not resolved. Trimming took off 2 bases at V and 12 bases at J, with 17 bases between the two ends. CDR3 length: 14 amino acids. CDR1 is MDHEN, CDR2 SYDVKM, per germline. CDR3 in amino acids: CASSLKAAVWRQFF. CDR3 in DNA: TGTGCCAGCAGTTTAAAGGCCGCGGTTTGGCGGCAGTTCTTC.

V usage is TRBV7-6 and J usage is TRBJ1-6; TRBD1 aligns across 7 bases. The CDR3 consists of 18 residues. CDR1 is SGHVS and CDR2 is FNYEAQ in the germline V gene. Trimming took 0 bases from V and 7 from J; bases not matched to a gene: 12. The chain's CDR3 is CASSLADLRQGRNSPLHF. Written as DNA, the CDR3 is TGTGCCAGCAGCTTAGCGGATTTGAGACAGGGCCGAAATTCACCCCTCCACTTT.

The CDR3 sequence: CASSRYRDRFSYEQYF. CDR3 nucleotide sequence: TGCGCCAGCAGCCGGTACAGAGACAGATTCTCCTACGAGCAGTACTTC. V usage is TRBV4-1 and J usage is TRBJ2-7, with D tentatively TRBD1 (5 bases). This CDR3 region has 16 residues. Germline V gene lookup returns CDR1 MGHRA and CDR2 YSYEKL. Between the trimmed V and J ends, which lost 4 bases and 0 bases, there was a span of 16 bases.

This chain connects TRBV10-3 to TRBJ1-2; D is undetermined. V was trimmed by 2 bases and J by 0 bases, leaving 7 bases between them. Germline V gives CDR1 ENHRY, CDR2 SYGVKD. The CDR3 is 14 amino acids. The CDR3 DNA follows: TGTGCCATCAGTGAGCCTACGGCTAACTATGGCTACACCTTC. Protein: CAISEPTANYGYTF.

J is TRBJ2-1 and V is TRBV9, with 11 bases aligning to TRBD2. The CDR3 extends over 16 amino acids. Germline CDR1 is SGDLS and CDR2 is YYNGEE. The junction had 9 bases not matched to a gene; V was cut back by 2 bases and J by 8 bases. The CDR3 DNA is TGTGCCAGCAGCGTTCTAGCGGGAGGCTTCGGGGATGAGCAGTTCTTC. It specifies CASSVLAGGFGDEQFF.

The rearrangement links TRBV5-1 to TRBJ2-5, with 7 bases matching TRBD1. V lost 5 bases, J lost 1 base, and 8 bases stayed unmatched. There are 15 residues in the CDR3. Germline V lookup: CDR1 SGHRS, CDR2 YFSETQ. Here the CDR3 DNA reads TGCGCCAGCAGTTTACAGGGGTTCCCCCAAGAGACCCAGTACTTC. Encoded protein: CASSLQGFPQETQYF.

The gene calls are TRBV10-3 and TRBJ1-1; 7 positions agree with TRBD1. V gave up 2 bases and J gave up 6 bases; unmatched junction bases: 6. Per the germline V gene, CDR1 is ENHRY and CDR2 is SYGVKD. This CDR3 has 14 amino acids. The chain's CDR3 is CAISEGRGGAEAFF. In DNA form, the CDR3 reads TGTGCCATCAGTGAGGGAAGAGGGGGCGCTGAAGCTTTCTTT.

The chain joins TRBV10-1 to TRBJ2-7; possibly TRBD1 for D (6 bases). CDR1 and CDR2 (germline): WNHNN, SYGVQD (reference sequence). Trimming cost V 2 bases and J 3 bases, with 8 bases left between them. The CDR3 has 13 amino acids. The CDR3 DNA reads as TGCGCCAGCAGTGAGACAGGGATCTACGAGCAGTACTTC. This codes for CASSETGIYEQYF.

The chain uses TRBV27 and TRBJ2-7, with D possibly TRBD1 on 5 matching bases. Germline V gene sequence: CDR1 MNHEY, CDR2 SMNVEV (reference sequence). Trimming removed 3 bases from V and 3 bases from J, with 15 bases in between. CDR3 size: 15 residues. CDR3 residues: CASSFWSGQGYEQYF. The CDR3 nucleotides are TGTGCCAGCAGTTTCTGGTCCGGGCAGGGCTACGAGCAGTACTTC.

This clone was detected only once. V and J are TRBV19 and TRBJ2-3; D may be TRBD2 (6 bases). V was cut by 3 bases and J by 10 bases, with 17 bases left in between. Germline CDR1 reads LNHDA; CDR2 reads SQIVND (reference sequence). The CDR3 length is 14 residues. This CDR3 is CASSILPLGEAQYF. CDR3 in DNA: TGTGCCAGTAGTATCTTACCCTTGGGGGAGGCGCAGTATTTT. Based on the CDR3 plus reference TRBV19 and TRBJ2-3, the full variable domain is DGGITQSPKYLFRKEGQNVTLSCEQNLNHDAMYWYRQDPGQGLRLIYYSQIVNDFQKGDIAEGYSVSREKKESFPLTVTSAQKNPTAFYLCASSILPLGEAQYFGPGTRLTVL.

The chain is built from TRBV11-1 and TRBJ2-2; D is ambiguous. Trimming took 2 bases from V and 3 from J, leaving 7 bases between them. The CDR3 has 14 amino acids. CDR1 is SGHAT and CDR2 is FQDESV in the germline V gene (reference sequence). CDR3 sequence (DNA): TGTGCCAGCAGCTTATTCGAGGACACCGGGGAGCTGTTTTTT. Translating it yields CASSLFEDTGELFF.

The V and J genes are TRBV7-3 and TRBJ2-2; 7 nucleotides agree with TRBD2. Trimming at V came to 5 bases and at J to 2 bases, leaving 5 bases not matched to a gene. The CDR3 totals 15 residues. Germline assignment: CDR1 SGHTA and CDR2 FQGTGA. The CDR3 loop reads CASSPGRANTGELFF. For the CDR3, the DNA is TGTGCCAGCAGCCCGGGGAGGGCAAACACCGGGGAGCTGTTTTTT.

The chain links TRBV27 to TRBJ2-1; 7 bases line up with TRBD1. The CDR3 runs 16 residues. V was pared by 1 base and J by 3 bases, with 6 bases of the junction left unmatched. Germline loops: CDR1 MNHEY, CDR2 SMNVEV (reference sequence). The CDR3 reads CASSLWGQRDYNEQFF. CDR3 coding DNA: TGTGCCAGCAGTTTATGGGGACAGAGGGACTACAATGAGCAGTTCTTC.

V is TRBV5-1 and J is TRBJ1-1; a weak D match, TRBD1 (6 bases). With 4 bases removed from V and 4 bases from J, the gap between germline ends came to 14 bases. In germline, CDR1 is SGHRS, CDR2 YFSETQ. This CDR3 is 14 amino acids long. CDR3 amino acids: CASSPGQLITEAFF. CDR3 coding DNA: TGCGCCAGCAGCCCGGGACAACTTATCACTGAAGCTTTCTTT.